Below are 13 T cell receptor beta chains sequenced from a single sample in a study of Ad26.COV2.S vaccination and SARS-CoV-2 variants. Sequencing was performed with immunoSEQ multiplex PCR; in TCRdb, only in-frame clones are kept and a portion is missing. The sample has 200,000 to 250,000 clones, roughly 90% seen once. The treatment here: roughly 19 received Ad26.COV2.S at low or high dose, single or two shots; several received placebo; per-sample allocation not given. Collection of the samples took place on day 63 after the first injection of vaccine or placebo. Sequences were derived from peripheral blood, sampled in a trial of Ad26.COV2.S vaccine versus placebo. These receptor sequences come from a person between 18 and 60 years old who received the Ad26.COV2.S COVID-19 vaccine or a placebo.

This clone has only a few counts. This chain uses TRBV5-1 with TRBJ2-3; 8 bases are a match to TRBD1. The junction had 8 bases not matched to a gene; V was cut back by 4 bases and J by 4 bases. This CDR3 spans 15 amino acids. Germline CDR1 is SGHRS and CDR2 is YFSETQ. This CDR3 reads CASSHGTGRADTQYF. The CDR3, as DNA: TGCGCCAGCAGCCATGGGACAGGAAGGGCAGATACGCAGTATTTT.

The gene calls are TRBV2 and TRBJ2-7; possible D gene TRBD1, 7 bases. Germline CDR1 reads SNHLY; CDR2 reads FYNNEI. The CDR3 spans 14 residues. V was trimmed by 8 bases and J by 4 bases, leaving 18 bases between them. The DNA of the CDR3 is TGTGCCAGCGGCGGGACAGACAAACCATACGAGCAGTACTTC. The encoded protein is CASGGTDKPYEQYF.

The V call is TRBV5-4, the J call TRBJ2-7; D is perhaps TRBD1 (6 bases). Germline loops: CDR1 SGHNT, CDR2 YYREEE (reference sequence). This CDR3 contains 14 residues. Trimming shortened V by 0 bases and J by 4 bases, and 11 bases separated the two germline ends. Here the CDR3 DNA reads TGTGCCAGCAGCTTGGCGGACAGTCTTTACGAGCAGTACTTC. It codes for CASSLADSLYEQYF.

The chain is built from TRBV28 and TRBJ2-2; perhaps D is TRBD1 or TRBD2 (5 bases each). Germline-derived CDR1 and CDR2 are MDHEN and SYDVKM. V gave up 6 bases and J gave up 7 bases, with 18 bases separating them. There are 15 residues in the CDR3. Written as DNA, the CDR3 is TGTGCCAGCAGGCGGACCGGGACCTTCGGCGGGGAGCTGTTTTTT. This gives the protein CASRRTGTFGGELFF.

The genes are TRBV10-3 and TRBJ2-1, with TRBD2 matching 11 bases. The junction had 6 bases not matched to a gene; V was cut back by 5 bases and J by 9 bases. The CDR3 runs to 14 residues. The V gene's germline CDR1 is ENHRY and CDR2 SYGVKD. The CDR3 sequence: CAISFSGRVGEQFF. DNA for the CDR3: TGTGCCATCAGTTTTAGCGGGAGGGTCGGTGAGCAGTTCTTC.

The V call is TRBV9, the J call TRBJ1-1; tentative D call: TRBD1 (5 bases). This CDR3 is 15 amino acids long. The V end was cut by 0 bases, the J end by 1 base, with 10 bases between. CDR1 and CDR2 from the germline V gene are SGDLS and YYNGEE. The DNA of the CDR3 is TGTGCCAGCAGCGTAGTGGGGGGACGGAACACTGAAGCTTTCTTT. It yields the protein CASSVVGGRNTEAFF.

The chain employs TRBV18 and TRBJ2-7; 7 bases align to TRBD1. J lost 3 bases, V lost 4 bases, and 3 bases had no gene match. This CDR3 is 13 amino acids long. The germline CDR1 and CDR2 sequences are KGHSH and LQKENI. The CDR3 DNA sequence: TGTGCCAGCTCACTCGGACAGGTCTACGAGCAGTACTTC. It translates to CASSLGQVYEQYF.

Worth noting for this clone: This same CDR3 is encoded by further DNA sequences in the sample. The genes are TRBV18 and TRBJ2-7, with a weak D call TRBD1 (5 bases). Trimming removed 6 bases from V and 3 bases from J, with 9 bases in between. The V gene's germline CDR1 is KGHSH and CDR2 LQKENI. CDR3 size: 12 residues. The CDR3 DNA reads as TGTGCCAGCTCCCAGGGTAGCTACGAGCAGTACTTC. Translating gives CASSQGSYEQYF.

This clone has only a few counts. The chain is built from TRBV7-2 and TRBJ1-2, with D possibly matching TRBD1 (6 bases). Trimming took off 5 bases at V and 2 bases at J, with 15 bases between the two ends. The germline gives CDR1 SGHTA, CDR2 FQGNSA. The CDR3 extends over 15 amino acids. For the CDR3, the DNA is TGTGCCAGCAGCAAGCGACAGGACTCAAACTATGGCTACACCTTC. As protein: CASSKRQDSNYGYTF.

V and J are TRBV10-3 and TRBJ2-1, with a possible D match to TRBD2 (5 bases). CDR1 and CDR2 (germline): ENHRY, SYGVKD. The CDR3 has 14 amino acids. V gave up 3 bases and J gave up 1 base, with 7 bases separating them. The CDR3 DNA sequence: TGTGCCATCAGTGAAAAGCGGTCCTACAATGAGCAGTTCTTC. Protein product: CAISEKRSYNEQFF.

This clone was found once. CDR3 coding DNA: TGTGCCAGCACCACCTTTATAAGGGAGAACTATGGCTACACCTTC. Its translation: CASTTFIRENYGYTF. V usage is TRBV27 and J usage is TRBJ1-2; D is ambiguous. V dropped 7 bases and J dropped 2 bases, with 17 bases sitting between them. Germline loops: CDR1 MNHEY, CDR2 SMNVEV (reference sequence). CDR3 size: 15 residues.

This chain links TRBV4-1 with TRBJ2-3, with 9 nucleotides matching TRBD1. The V and J ends lost 3 bases and 5 bases, in that order; junction bases with no gene match: 12. The CDR3 spans 17 residues. Germline CDR1 and CDR2: MGHRA and YSYEKL. Here the CDR3 DNA reads TGCGCCAGCAGCCATAGACAGGGGGAAGGATTAGGAGATACGCAGTATTTT. Protein: CASSHRQGEGLGDTQYF.

CDR3 residues: CALTGLAGNTIYF. The CDR3 nucleotides are TGTGCCTTAACAGGGCTCGCTGGAAACACCATATATTTT. This sequence joins TRBV30 and TRBJ1-3; TRBD1 might be the D (6 bases). Germline CDR1 reads GTSNPN; CDR2 reads SVGIG (reference sequence). V lost 7 bases, J lost 2 bases, and 12 bases lay in between. The CDR3 totals 13 residues.